This record concerns one TCR beta chain sequence. The target of this receptor is not known. Within one base of it there is no much larger clone, and no base qualities were kept. This specimen comes from a study of blood T cell repertoires in COVID-19 (dated by TCRdb to the early 2020s). Regarding the research as a whole: Samples covering the acute and convalescent phases of COVID-19 were provided by collaborators in the United States, Italy and Spain. Deeply sampled blood TCRbeta repertoires from subjects exposed to, actively infected with, or recovered from COVID-19 were included in the dataset. Where available, HLA class I and class II types were taken from metadata supplied by the sample provider and were not determined by assay-based typing. The prospective study material was composed of cDNA or gDNA derived from T cells, B-cell-depleted T cells, or PBMCs. Sample metadata almost always included a de-identified subject ID, COVID-19 status, age in years and sex. The samples were drawn from the first 160 participants of the ongoing ImmuneRACE study and from some 1,300 subjects provided by 6 global collaborators. The repertoires were released in a freely available public database meant as a resource for research on the immune response to SARS-CoV-2. Here is what the overall study found, with its caveats: The quantity of clinical and demographic metadata differed by source and by participant and was supplied without curation.

V sheds 3 bases and J sheds 8 bases, leaving 16 bases between their ends. For CDR1 and CDR2, the germline V gene (reference sequence) lists LNHDA and SQIVND. The CDR3 contains 14 residues, cysteine and phenylalanine counted. The read is trimmed to its CDR3 DNA, 42 bases read in frame from base 1. TCRbeta CDR3 regions were amplified from genomic DNA using the immunoSEQ Assay, a bias-controlled multiplex PCR. The paper's data handling went like this. Within the assay, amplification of reference gene primers was used to estimate how many nucleated cells each sample contained. To quantify the absolute abundance of each unique TCRbeta CDR3 rearrangement, sequence reads were collapsed and filtered. For each sample, productive Simpson clonality was calculated by taking the square root of Simpson's diversity index across productive rearrangements. Here the immuneACCESS table is served through TCRdb, limited to in-frame sequences with V and J called. Missing clones are a known gap in these copies; in checked studies unresolved V genes cover under half, and the rest lacks a known reason. The DNA was the basis for D and trimming; V, J and clone size are from that table. The sample table contains 95,000 to 150,000 clones; only one count was recorded for roughly four fifths of them. Of the sample, around 5.2% is held by the ten largest clones.

Whole blood was collected in K2EDTA tubes by collaborating institutions according to the institutions' own protocols. For TCRbeta analysis, collaborator samples were shipped as frozen whole blood, as isolated PBMCs, or as DNA extracted from either sample type. The V and J genes are TRBV19 and TRBJ1-2; no D gene can be assigned with confidence. Sequences were obtained from peripheral blood. The TCR originated in a man aged 60-69 years with acute or convalescent COVID-19. In nucleotides, the sequence is TGTGCCAGTAGTATTAGAAGAAGAGACTCGGGCTACACCTTC. Translated, this is CASSIRRRDSGYTF.